What follows are 18 T cell receptor beta chains derived from one specimen sequenced in a study of blood T cell repertoires in COVID-19. Sequencing used immunoSEQ multiplex PCR; TCRdb keeps in-frame clones, though not all of them. Among about 270,000 clones listed, about 82% were seen once. Sequenced: peripheral blood. Source of these receptors: a woman aged 45-60 years with active or convalescent COVID-19.

The rearrangement links TRBV12-3 or TRBV12-4 to TRBJ1-1, with D unclear. Trimming left V 6 bases short and J 3 bases short, with 8 bases between. The CDR3 is 12 residues long. CDR3 in DNA: TGTGCCAGCAGATTTGGGCACACTGAAGCTTTCTTT. This gives the protein CASRFGHTEAFF.

The chain employs TRBV6-4 and TRBJ2-1; D is possibly TRBD2 (6 bases). This CDR3 is built from 13 residues. Germline CDR1 MRHNA, CDR2 SNTAGT. Trimming removed 6 bases at V and 5 bases at J, with 11 bases between. Written as DNA, the CDR3 is TGTGCCAGCAGGCGGGACTTAAACAATGAGCAGTTCTTC. This codes for CASRRDLNNEQFF.

CDR3 sequence reads: CASSPRQGENYGYTF. The CDR3 nucleotides are TGTGCCAGCAGCCCACGACAGGGAGAGAACTATGGCTACACCTTC. The chain employs TRBV7-8 and TRBJ1-2; 7 bases match TRBD1. J lost 2 bases, V lost 5 bases, and 8 bases had no gene match. CDR1 and CDR2 (germline): SGHVS, FQNEAQ. The length of the CDR3 is 15 residues.

CDR3 protein: CSVASTGASATQYF. The CDR3 DNA reads as TGCAGCGTTGCTTCCACAGGGGCCTCTGCGACCCAGTACTTC. The V call is TRBV29-1, the J call TRBJ2-5; 7 bases map to TRBD1. Germline CDR1 reads SQVTM; CDR2 reads ANQGSEA. V was pared by 4 bases and J by 7 bases, with 12 bases of the junction left unmatched. This CDR3 region has 14 residues. The whole variable domain, remainder taken from reference TRBV29-1 and TRBJ2-5, is SAVISQKPSRDICQRGTSLTIQCQVDSQVTMMFWYRQQPGQSLTLIATANQGSEATYESGFVIDKFPISRPNLTFSTLTVSNMSPEDSSIYLCSVASTGASATQYFGPGTRLLVL.

Comment on this clone: Other DNA sequences within the sample encode an identical CDR3. The rearrangement uses TRBV28 and TRBJ2-7; D possibly corresponds to TRBD1 (5 bases). The germline V gene encodes CDR1 MDHEN and CDR2 SYDVKM. V lost 3 bases to trimming and J lost 4 bases, with 7 bases between them. The CDR3 runs to 12 residues. This CDR3 is CASSFQGYEQYF. CDR3 nucleotides: TGTGCCAGCAGTTTCCAGGGATACGAGCAGTACTTC.

The chain joins TRBV6-5 to TRBJ1-4; the match to TRBD1 covers 7 bases. In germline, CDR1 is MNHEY, CDR2 SVGAGI. The trim removed 6 bases at V and 6 bases at J, leaving 7 bases unmatched. This CDR3 is 14 amino acids long. For the CDR3, the DNA is TGTGCCAGCAGCCTGGACAGGTTATATGAAAAACTGTTTTTT. It codes for CASSLDRLYEKLFF.

This sequence joins TRBV6-5 and TRBJ1-5; D may be TRBD1 (6 bases). V lost 6 bases and J lost 7, with 13 bases in between. The V gene's germline CDR1 is MNHEY and CDR2 SVGAGI. The CDR3 extends over 13 amino acids. CDR3 region: CASSQQGEQPQHF. The DNA of the CDR3 is TGTGCCAGCAGCCAACAGGGAGAGCAGCCCCAGCATTTT.

This clone was recorded a few times. The V call is TRBV5-1, the J call TRBJ2-7; 9 bases align to TRBD1. The CDR3 has 15 residues. Germline V gives CDR1 SGHRS, CDR2 YFSETQ. Trimming at V came to 0 bases and at J to 4 bases, leaving 5 bases not matched to a gene. CDR3 sequence: CASSLEGQGGYEQYF. DNA of the CDR3: TGCGCCAGCAGCTTGGAGGGACAGGGAGGGTACGAGCAGTACTTC.

This chain connects TRBV6-5 to TRBJ2-1; 9 bases are a match to TRBD2. Germline CDR1 reads MNHEY; CDR2 reads SVGAGI. V dropped 2 bases and J dropped 9; count of bases not matched to a gene: 8. CDR3 length equals 15 residues. DNA of the CDR3: TGTGCCAGCAGTTACATTTCTAGCGGGAAAGGTGAGCAGTTCTTC. Its translation: CASSYISSGKGEQFF.

This sequence joins TRBV4-2 and TRBJ2-1; 13 bases line up with TRBD2. There are 16 residues in the CDR3. Germline CDR1 and CDR2: LGHNA and YNFKEQ. V gave up 6 bases and J gave up 3 bases; unmatched junction bases: 5. In nucleotides, the CDR3 is TGTGCCAGCAGTTTACGACTAGCGGGGGGCTACAATGAGCAGTTCTTC. This translates into CASSLRLAGGYNEQFF.

The rearrangement uses TRBV19 and TRBJ1-5; unclear D gene. V was cut by 3 bases and J by 4 bases, with 16 bases left in between. The CDR3 contains 16 residues. CDR1 is LNHDA and CDR2 is SQIVND in the germline V gene (reference sequence). Here the CDR3 DNA reads TGTGCCAGTAGTATGGTGGAGGCAGAGGCAAATCAGCCCCAGCATTTT. Protein product: CASSMVEAEANQPQHF.

This rearrangement joins TRBV23-1 to TRBJ2-1; D not resolved. TRBV23-1 is recorded as an ORF, its role being uncertain. The CDR3 spans 17 residues. Deletions cut 3 bases from V and 4 bases from J, with 19 bases between. CDR3 protein: CASSHGPNPVRYNEQFF. The CDR3 DNA follows: TGCGCCAGCAGTCATGGGCCCAACCCAGTCCGATACAATGAGCAGTTCTTC.

On this clone: Other DNA sequences in this specimen translate into the identical CDR3. The CDR3 region has the DNA TGCGCCAGCAGCTTTCGTACGGGCGGGGAGCTGTTTTTT. It is translated as CASSFRTGGELFF. V gene TRBV5-1 combines with J gene TRBJ2-2; D unresolved. V was trimmed by 2 bases and J by 7 bases, leaving 9 bases between them. This CDR3 comprises 13 residues. From germline, CDR1 is SGHRS and CDR2 YFSETQ.

V gene TRBV11-2 combines with J gene TRBJ2-1; the match to TRBD2 covers 8 bases. V gave up 1 base and J gave up 3 bases; unmatched junction bases: 14. Looked up from germline, CDR1 is SGHAT and CDR2 is FQNNGV. CDR3 length: 19 amino acids. The CDR3 nucleotides are TGTGCCAGCAGCTTAGGGAGGGTTATTAGCGGGGCAGACTACAATGAGCAGTTCTTC. Encoded protein: CASSLGRVISGADYNEQFF.

This chain uses TRBV6-1 with TRBJ1-4, with a weak D call TRBD1 (5 bases). V lost 4 bases, J lost 7 bases, and 19 bases lay in between. The CDR3 is 16 amino acids. CDR1 MNHNS and CDR2 SASEGT come from the germline V gene. CDR3 DNA: TGTGCCAGCAGTGGGTACCCGGTAAGGGGAGGTGAAAAACTGTTTTTT. This translates into CASSGYPVRGGEKLFF.

This clone has a single count. The chain has TRBV5-1 and TRBJ1-2; 8 nucleotides line up with TRBD1. Germline-derived CDR1 and CDR2 are SGHRS and YFSETQ. The CDR3 totals 15 residues. The V and J ends lost 1 base and 7 bases, in that order; junction bases with no gene match: 9. CDR3 in amino acids: CASSLSPGQDGGYTF. In nucleotides, the CDR3 is TGCGCCAGCAGCTTGTCCCCGGGACAGGACGGTGGCTACACCTTC.

This sequence joins TRBV27 and TRBJ2-2, with 8 bases that match TRBD2. Germline V gene lookup returns CDR1 MNHEY and CDR2 SMNVEV (reference sequence). The CDR3 loop spans 16 amino acids. With V trimmed by 4 bases and J by 4 bases, 8 bases remained unmatched. This CDR3 is CASSSPSGTSTGELFF. CDR3 in DNA: TGTGCCAGCAGTTCACCCTCCGGGACTAGCACCGGGGAGCTGTTTTTT.

The rearrangement links TRBV28 to TRBJ1-2; D unclear. The CDR3 extends over 15 amino acids. Germline V gives CDR1 MDHEN, CDR2 SYDVKM. Trimming removed 6 bases from V and 8 bases from J, with 22 bases in between. The CDR3 loop is CASRPSKTLQWGYTF. CDR3 sequence (DNA): TGTGCCAGCAGGCCCTCAAAAACTCTCCAATGGGGCTACACCTTC.